Listed here is a single TCR beta chain. Antigen: not known. Trimming took 5 bases from V and 10 from J; bases not matched to a gene: 13. The CDR3 consists of 16 residues. Germline lookup yields CDR1 SGHAT and CDR2 FQDESV (reference sequence). The record originates from a study of cytotoxic CD8 clonotypes in ibrutinib-treated CLL. Whole-study context: The subjects consisted of approximately twelve relapsed/refractory and roughly 14 treatment-naive individuals, with 17 to 18 IGHV unmutated. Responses: roughly 25 partial, 2 complete; after median roughly 63 months, around 14 stayed remitted, 12 progressed.

General observations from the study: Sample timing was unmatched between remission and later-progressing patients; lymph nodes unstudied. Under therapy, public clonotypes either contracted or stayed stable, and they were uncommon.

Data came from immunoSEQ multiplex PCR; TCRdb stores just in-frame clones and leaves some out. This sample has 50,000 to 70,000 clones, with about 54% found just once. This receptor was identified in a human donor with chronic lymphocytic leukemia. The chain uses TRBV11-1 and TRBJ1-6; TRBD1 matches 8 bases. The sample consisted of PBMCs, taken at disease progression, from a patient treated with ibrutinib. CDR3 in DNA: TGTGCCAGCAGCCCCGGAGGCACGGGGACAGGATCACCCCTCCACTTT. Amino acid sequence: CASSPGGTGTGSPLHF. The full variable domain, its missing parts supplied by reference TRBV11-1 and TRBJ1-6, is EAEVAQSPRYKITEKSQAVAFWCDPISGHATLYWYRQILGQGPELLVQFQDESVVDDSQLPKDRFSAERLKGVDSTLKIQPAELGDSAMYLCASSPGGTGTGSPLHFGNGTRLTVT.